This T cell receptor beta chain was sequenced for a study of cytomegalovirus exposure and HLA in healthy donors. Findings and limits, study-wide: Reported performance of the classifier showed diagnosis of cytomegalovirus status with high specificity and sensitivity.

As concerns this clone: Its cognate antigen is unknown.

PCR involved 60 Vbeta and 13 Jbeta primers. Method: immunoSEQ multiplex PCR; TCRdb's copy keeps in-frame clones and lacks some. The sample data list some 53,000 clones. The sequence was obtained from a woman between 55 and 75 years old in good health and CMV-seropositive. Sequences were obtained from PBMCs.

CDR3 amino acids: CASSPRTGANTEAFF. The DNA of the CDR3 is TGTGCCAGCAGTCCCCGGACAGGGGCGAACACTGAAGCTTTCTTT. The J gene is TRBJ1-1, the V gene TRBV2; 9 nucleotides align to TRBD1. The CDR3 is 15 residues long. V was clipped by 5 bases and J by 1 base; unmatched bases: 5. Germline CDR1 SNHLY, CDR2 FYNNEI.